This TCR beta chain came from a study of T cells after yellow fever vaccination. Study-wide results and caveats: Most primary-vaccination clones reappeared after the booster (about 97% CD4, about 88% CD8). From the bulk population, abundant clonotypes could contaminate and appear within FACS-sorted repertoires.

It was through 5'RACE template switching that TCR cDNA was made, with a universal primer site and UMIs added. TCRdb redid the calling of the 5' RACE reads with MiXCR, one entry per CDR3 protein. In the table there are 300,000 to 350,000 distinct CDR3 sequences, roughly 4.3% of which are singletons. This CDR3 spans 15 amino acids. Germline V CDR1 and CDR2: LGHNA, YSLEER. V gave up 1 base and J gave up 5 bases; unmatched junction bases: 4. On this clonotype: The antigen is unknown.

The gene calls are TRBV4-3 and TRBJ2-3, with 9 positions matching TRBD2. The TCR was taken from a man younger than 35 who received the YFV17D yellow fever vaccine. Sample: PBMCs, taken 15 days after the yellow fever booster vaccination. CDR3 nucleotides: TGCGCCAGCAGCCAAGTTAGCGGGGGAGGAGATACGCAGTATTTT. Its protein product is CASSQVSGGGDTQYF.